This paragraph covers one T cell receptor (beta chain) sequence. The germline gives CDR1 MDHEN, CDR2 SYDVKM. Trimming shortened V by 3 bases and J by 5 bases, and 16 bases separated the two germline ends. CDR3 size: 15 residues. Profiled with immunoSEQ multiplex PCR; TCRdb holds only in-frame clones, not every one. The sample holds fewer than 200,000 clones; roughly 82% are singletons and the top ten take about 8%. This sample was included in a study of blood T cell repertoires in COVID-19. Looking at the study overall: Both acute and convalescent COVID-19 samples were obtained from the United States, Italy and Spain. PBMCs, B-cell-depleted T cells, or T cells provided the cDNA or gDNA that made up the material.

The chain has TRBV28 and TRBJ2-5; the D gene is possibly TRBD2 (6 bases). Sample: peripheral blood. The sequence derives from a woman in her sixties or seventies with acute or convalescent COVID-19. The CDR3 region is CASSFSRAGIETQYF. The CDR3 region has the DNA TGTGCCAGCAGTTTTTCCCGTGCGGGGATCGAGACCCAGTACTTC.